Below, 27 T cell receptor beta chains from the same sample are listed, as sequenced in a study of T cells in Graves' hyperthyroidism and ophthalmopathy. Amplification of TCR beta CDR3 regions was performed using RNA transcripts as template. TCR CDR3 underwent first-round RT-PCR with the HTBI primer set. TCRdb reprocessed the multiplex PCR reads with MiXCR, giving one entry per CDR3 protein. The table records roughly 400,000 distinct CDR3 sequences, 11% to 15% of them present only once. The sample comprised blood. These receptors were collected from a man in his fifties with Graves' ophthalmopathy.

This clonotype turned up a few times. The chain uses TRBV19 and TRBJ1-1; D unresolved. The CDR3 runs 12 residues. V was clipped by 3 bases and J by 6 bases, with 8 bases between them. Germline CDR1 is LNHDA and CDR2 is SQIVND (reference sequence). CDR3 coding DNA: TGTGCCAGTAGTATTGCGGGCCCTGAAGCTTTCTTT. This encodes CASSIAGPEAFF.

Only a few counts were recorded for this clonotype. The chain links TRBV6-5 to TRBJ1-6; 7 nucleotides match TRBD1. Trimming removed 0 bases from V and 7 bases from J; junction bases left unmatched: 6. This CDR3 has 16 residues. Germline values: CDR1 MNHEY, CDR2 SVGAGI. In DNA, the CDR3 is TGTGCCAGCAGTTACTCGAAGGGACAGAGGAATTCACCCCTCCACTTT. Amino acids: CASSYSKGQRNSPLHF.

Here the CDR3 reads CASSLDPGTGIEKLFF. Written as DNA, the CDR3 is TGTGCCAGCAGCTTAGACCCCGGGACAGGGATTGAAAAACTGTTTTTT. This rearrangement joins TRBV11-2 to TRBJ1-4; 9 bases are shared with TRBD1. The V gene's germline CDR1 is SGHAT and CDR2 FQNNGV. This CDR3 has 16 residues. Trimming at V came to 0 bases and at J to 7 bases, leaving 6 bases not matched to a gene. The full variable domain, with the rest looked up from reference TRBV11-2 and TRBJ1-4, is EAGVAQSPRYKIIEKRQSVAFWCNPISGHATLYWYQQILGQGPKLLIQFQNNGVVDDSQLPKDRFSAERLKGVDSTLKIQPAKLEDSAVYLCASSLDPGTGIEKLFFGSGTQLSVL.

This clonotype has ten or more counts. The genes are TRBV20-1 and TRBJ2-5, with TRBD2 matching over 7 bases. The CDR3 has 12 amino acids. Germline V CDR1 and CDR2: DFQATT, SNEGSKA (reference sequence). V lost 8 bases to trimming and J lost 5 bases; unmatched junction nucleotides: 8. The CDR3 coding sequence is TGCAGTCCGTCTGACGGGAGGGAGACCCAGTACTTC. Translated, it gives CSPSDGRETQYF.

This clonotype showed up just a few times. The chain uses TRBV5-1 and TRBJ2-7, with 7 nucleotides matching TRBD2. V shed 1 base, J shed 6 bases, and the junction held 13 bases outside the gene matches. The CDR3 totals 16 residues. Germline CDR1 and CDR2: SGHRS and YFSETQ. The CDR3 loop is CASSLSATGGVSEQYF. CDR3 nucleotide sequence: TGCGCCAGCAGCTTGTCAGCGACGGGAGGAGTATCCGAGCAGTACTTC.

This clonotype showed up many times. This chain connects TRBV5-1 to TRBJ1-2; 8 nucleotides match TRBD1. The ends lost 4 bases at V and 2 bases at J; junction bases unmatched: 7. This CDR3 contains 15 residues. Germline loops: CDR1 SGHRS, CDR2 YFSETQ. The chain's CDR3 is CASSTYRGNNYGYTF. DNA of the CDR3: TGCGCCAGCAGCACTTACAGGGGGAACAACTATGGCTACACCTTC.

The table lists this clonotype with many counts. The V gene is TRBV30, the J gene TRBJ2-1, with D perhaps TRBD1 (5 bases). In germline, CDR1 is GTSNPN, CDR2 SVGIG (reference sequence). CDR3 size: 13 residues. Between the trimmed V and J ends, which lost 0 bases and 7 bases, there was a span of 10 bases. The CDR3 loop reads CAWSVSRVNEQFF. CDR3 nucleotides: TGTGCCTGGAGTGTAAGCAGGGTAAATGAGCAGTTCTTC.

This clonotype has at least ten counts. The chain employs TRBV3-1 and TRBJ2-7, with 7 bases fitting TRBD2. Germline assignment: CDR1 LGHDT and CDR2 YNNKEL (reference sequence). This CDR3 has 16 amino acids. The junction had 15 bases not matched to a gene; V was cut back by 0 bases and J by 10 bases. The CDR3 nucleotides read TGTGCCAGCAGCCAAGAGACTGGGACTACTACTACGAGACAGTACTTC. Protein: CASSQETGTTTTRQYF.

As for this clonotype: This may be a read error: a much more frequent sequence differs by one nucleotide. The V call is TRBV2, the J call TRBJ1-2, with D uncertain. The CDR3 is made up of 13 amino acids. Germline V gene lookup returns CDR1 SNHLY and CDR2 FYNNEI. V dropped 6 bases and J dropped 7 bases, with 15 bases sitting between them. The DNA for the CDR3 is TGTGCCAGCAGGACGGACGGGGTCGGTGGCTACACCTTC. Amino acid sequence: CASRTDGVGGYTF.

This clonotype occurred many times. V is TRBV7-2 and J is TRBJ1-3; D ambiguous. The V and J ends lost 5 bases and 1 base respectively, with 18 bases between them. Germline values: CDR1 SGHTA, CDR2 FQGNSA. This CDR3 has 17 residues. CDR3 bases: TGTGCCAGCAGCCCCCGAGGCGCACAGAATTCTGGAAACACCATATATTTT. Its protein is CASSPRGAQNSGNTIYF.

This clonotype was detected many times. The genes are TRBV7-8 and TRBJ2-3; 9 nucleotides match TRBD2. The ends lost 5 bases at V and 7 bases at J; junction bases unmatched: 7. CDR3 length: 14 amino acids. In germline, CDR1 is SGHVS, CDR2 FQNEAQ. CDR3 nucleotide sequence: TGTGCCAGCAGCAAAAGACTAGCGGAGAATACGCAGTATTTT. Amino acids: CASSKRLAENTQYF.

This clonotype came up a few times. The V gene is TRBV19, the J gene TRBJ2-3; 10 bases are shared with TRBD1. The CDR3 loop spans 15 amino acids. The germline V gene has CDR1 LNHDA and CDR2 SQIVND (reference sequence). V dropped 4 bases and J dropped 10; count of bases not matched to a gene: 11. The DNA for the CDR3 is TGTGCCAGTAGTAGGGAAGGGACAGGGGTTAGGGCGCAGTATTTT. This gives the protein CASSREGTGVRAQYF.

This rearrangement joins TRBV5-1 to TRBJ2-1, with TRBD2 as a possible D gene (6 bases). V was cut by 0 bases and J by 4 bases, with 26 bases left in between. CDR1 SGHRS and CDR2 YFSETQ come from the germline V gene. The CDR3 totals 20 residues. In DNA form, the CDR3 reads TGCGCCAGCAGCTTGGTACCAGTGTCCGGGGGATCGCGGAGTTACAATGAGCAGTTCTTC. Translating it yields CASSLVPVSGGSRSYNEQFF.

This sequence joins TRBV7-8 and TRBJ2-3; TRBD1 matches at 7 bases. The V gene's germline CDR1 is SGHVS and CDR2 FQNEAQ. The V and J ends lost 3 bases and 0 bases, in that order; junction bases with no gene match: 9. The CDR3 consists of 17 residues. The CDR3 DNA is TGTGCCAGCAGCTTGTTACCGGGACAGCTGAGCACAGATACGCAGTATTTT. Residues: CASSLLPGQLSTDTQYF.

The rearrangement joins TRBV18 to TRBJ2-5; D is unresolved. Germline loops: CDR1 KGHSH, CDR2 LQKENI. V lost 3 bases and J 0 bases, leaving 11 bases between the germline ends. The CDR3 totals 15 residues. As DNA, the CDR3 is TGTGCCAGCTCACCGCCCCCCCTGTACCAAGAGACCCAGTACTTC. Translation gives CASSPPPLYQETQYF.

Written as DNA, the CDR3 is TGTGCCAGCAGCGTAGGTATGGCTGGGGCCAACGTCCTGACTTTC. It codes for CASSVGMAGANVLTF. This chain joins TRBV9 and TRBJ2-6; D gene uncertain. The CDR3 contains 15 residues. CDR1 is SGDLS, CDR2 YYNGEE, per germline. V gave up 0 bases and J gave up 2 bases, with 6 bases separating them.

This clonotype was observed at least ten times. The CDR3 nucleotides are TGTGCCAGCAGCTACTGGACAGGGGGCGAGGAGACCCAGTACTTC. Translation: CASSYWTGGEETQYF. The chain has TRBV7-9 and TRBJ2-5, with 11 bases aligning to TRBD1. The germline CDR1 and CDR2 sequences are SEHNR and FQNEAQ (reference sequence). The CDR3 length is 15 residues. V lost 4 bases and J lost 5; bases outside the gene matches: 6. The full variable domain, its missing parts supplied by reference TRBV7-9 and TRBJ2-5, is DTGVSQNPRHKITKRGQNVTFRCDPISEHNRLYWYRQTLGQGPEFLTYFQNEAQLEKSRLLSDRFSAERPKGSFSTLEIQRTEQGDSAMYLCASSYWTGGEETQYFGPGTRLLVL.

This clonotype was detected ten times or more. The chain is built from TRBV20-1 and TRBJ2-7, with a weak D call TRBD2 (5 bases). Between the trimmed V and J ends, which lost 2 bases and 3 bases, there was a span of 14 bases. The CDR3 spans 14 residues. From germline, CDR1 is DFQATT and CDR2 SNEGSKA (reference sequence). CDR3 nucleotides: TGCAGTGCTAGAAAGAGCTCCGGGAACTACGAGCAGTACTTC. This codes for CSARKSSGNYEQYF.

V usage is TRBV6-2 or TRBV6-3 and J usage is TRBJ2-7; TRBD2 matches 8 bases. Per the germline V gene, CDR1 is MNHEY and CDR2 is SVGEGT. Trimming took 3 bases from V and 3 from J; bases not matched to a gene: 4. The length of the CDR3 is 14 residues. Here the CDR3 DNA reads TGTGCCAGCAGTTATGCGGGAGGAGTCTACGAGCAGTACTTC. Translated: CASSYAGGVYEQYF.

This clonotype was seen many times. The rearrangement links TRBV30 to TRBJ2-1; 12 positions agree with TRBD2. Looked up from germline, CDR1 is GTSNPN and CDR2 is SVGIG (reference sequence). CDR3 length: 15 residues. Trimming at V came to 3 bases and at J to 7 bases, leaving 7 bases not matched to a gene. Written as DNA, the CDR3 is TGTGCCTGGAGCCCTGGACTAGCGGGAAGGAATGAGCAGTTCTTC. It translates to CAWSPGLAGRNEQFF. The whole variable domain, filled in from reference TRBV30 and TRBJ2-1, reads SQTIHQWPATLVQPVGSPLSLECTVEGTSNPNLYWYRQAAGRGLQLLFYSVGIGQISSEVPQNLSASRPQDRQFILSSKKLLLSDSGFYLCAWSPGLAGRNEQFFGPGTRLTVL.

Ten or more counts support this clonotype. The chain employs TRBV12-3 or TRBV12-4 and TRBJ2-3; no clear D. V lost 2 bases to trimming and J lost 1 base, with 7 bases between them. The CDR3 runs to 14 residues. The CDR3 bases are TGTGCCAGCAGTTTACAGGATGGCACAGATACGCAGTATTTT. This translates into CASSLQDGTDTQYF.

This clonotype was counted between two and nine times. V and J are TRBV30 and TRBJ2-1; TRBD1 matches 8 bases. V was pared by 5 bases and J by 10 bases, with 10 bases of the junction left unmatched. CDR1 GTSNPN and CDR2 SVGIG come from the germline V gene (reference sequence). This CDR3 spans 13 amino acids. CDR3 bases: TGTGCCTGGGACCGTGGACAGGGATGGGAGCAGTTCTTC. Translated, it gives CAWDRGQGWEQFF.

This clonotype was picked up many times. This rearrangement joins TRBV2 to TRBJ2-1; D ambiguous. Trimming removed 0 bases at V and 5 bases at J, with 14 bases between. The CDR3 is 16 residues long. From germline, CDR1 is SNHLY and CDR2 FYNNEI. CDR3 sequence: CASSEALAQGHNEQFF. In DNA form, the CDR3 reads TGTGCCAGCAGTGAAGCGCTGGCCCAAGGGCACAATGAGCAGTTCTTC.

The rearrangement joins TRBV7-8 to TRBJ2-3, with D possibly matching TRBD2 (6 bases). CDR1 is SGHVS, CDR2 FQNEAQ, per germline. Trimming stripped 5 bases from V and 2 bases from J, with 14 bases between. This CDR3 has 15 residues. The CDR3 region is CASSRVAGTTDTQYF. The DNA for the CDR3 is TGTGCCAGCAGCAGAGTCGCGGGGACCACAGATACGCAGTATTTT.

About this clonotype: One end of the junction fails to match germline, which may point to a read error. The genes are TRBV6-1 and TRBJ2-7; TRBD2 aligns across 11 bases. The CDR3 consists of 16 residues. CDR1 and CDR2 (germline): MNHNS, SASEGT. The CDR3 sequence is CAGSEALAGGPGEQYF. The CDR3 DNA is TGTGCCGGCAGTGAAGCGTTAGCGGGAGGGCCGGGCGAGCAGTACTTC.

The V and J genes are TRBV30 and TRBJ2-7, with 11 positions matching TRBD2. The CDR3 is made up of 13 amino acids. V lost 5 bases, J lost 2 bases, and 2 bases stayed unmatched. The V gene's germline CDR1 is GTSNPN and CDR2 SVGIG (reference sequence). DNA for the CDR3: TGTGCCTGGCTAGCGGGGGGAGCCTACGAGCAGTACTTC. Protein: CAWLAGGAYEQYF.

Of note for this clonotype: This clone may be a read error of a much larger clone one base away. The rearrangement uses TRBV27 and TRBJ1-2, with D hard to call. The germline gives CDR1 MNHEY, CDR2 SMNVEV (reference sequence). This CDR3 comprises 14 residues. CDR3 DNA sequence: TGTGCCTGCAGACCCGGTCGACGGGAGGAGGGCTACACCTTC. It codes for CACRPGRREEGYTF.